The rows below give T cell receptor beta chains drawn from one sample of a study of beta chain features in type 1 diabetes. The protocol was immunoSEQ multiplex PCR, while the TCRdb copy is restricted to in-frame clones and leaves out a portion. The data show around 53,000 clones, about 60% seen once. The specimen was stem cell memory CD4+ T cells from blood. Source of these receptors: a woman younger than 45 with type 1 diabetes. Both conserved end residues are part of each CDR3. A D gene is named only where the DNA matches it firmly. Clone sizes are given selectively: once, few, many, or a class where the clone is expanded.

V gene	clone size	J gene	D gene	CDR3 DNA	CDR3 protein
TRBV7-2	-	TRBJ1-5	-	TGTGCCAGCAGCTACCAGGGAAATCAGCCCCAGCATTTT	CASSYQGNQPQHF
TRBV28	-	TRBJ1-1	-	TGTGCCGGACAGACGAACACTGAAGCTTTCTTT	CAGQTNTEAFF
TRBV7-9	-	TRBJ1-1	-	TGTGCCAGCAGCGCGTCCGGGACACCCGGTGAAGCTTTCTTT	CASSASGTPGEAFF
TRBV2	-	TRBJ1-2	-	TGTGCCAGCAGTGATGAGGCTCGCGGCTACACCTTC	CASSDEARGYTF
TRBV7-9	-	TRBJ2-1	TRBD2	TGTGCCAGCAGCTTCTGGAGGGAGGGCCGCAATGAGCAGTTCTTC	CASSFWREGRNEQFF
TRBV4-2	-	TRBJ2-7	TRBD1	TGTGCCAGCAGCCGGACAGGGGCGGCGAACGAGCAGTACTTC	CASSRTGAANEQYF
TRBV4-2	-	TRBJ2-1	TRBD2	TGTGCCAGCAGCCGCAGCGGGGCTAGCTCCTACAATGAGCAGTTCTTC	CASSRSGASSYNEQFF
TRBV4-1	-	TRBJ1-5	-	TGCGCCAGCAGCCTTCAACAGGGTTTTAGCAATCAGCCCCAGCATTTT	CASSLQQGFSNQPQHF
TRBV5-1	few	TRBJ2-2	-	TGCGCCAGCAGCCCCCTGGGGGCAGGGCTAGCCGGGGAGCTGTTTTTT	CASSPLGAGLAGELFF
TRBV5-4	-	TRBJ2-1	TRBD1	TGTGCCAGCAGCTTGGGGGGTGTGACAGGGGGAACGGGTGAGCAGTTCTTC	CASSLGGVTGGTGEQFF
TRBV6-1	-	TRBJ2-7	-	TGTGCCAGCAGTTCCCTCGCTACGAGCTCCTACGAGCAGTACTTC	CASSSLATSSYEQYF
TRBV29-1	-	TRBJ2-7	TRBD1	TGCAGCGTTGACGGGACAGGTACCTACGAGCAGTACTTC	CSVDGTGTYEQYF
TRBV29-1	-	TRBJ1-1	-	TGCAGCGTTGAAAGGGAGAAGAACACTGAAGCTTTCTTT	CSVEREKNTEAFF
TRBV9	-	TRBJ2-1	TRBD2	TGTGCCAGCAGCGTCACTAGCGGGAGTGGCGATGAGCAGTTCTTC	CASSVTSGSGDEQFF
TRBV29-1	-	TRBJ2-3	TRBD2	TGCAGCGTTGAAGTAGCTAGGGCTAGCGGGAGGCCGGATACGCAGTATTTT	CSVEVARASGRPDTQYF
TRBV18	-	TRBJ1-5	-	TGTGCCAGCTCAGGCGGAACAGGATCGAGCAATCAGCCCCAGCATTTT	CASSGGTGSSNQPQHF
TRBV2	-	TRBJ2-3	-	TGTGCCAGCAGTGAACTGGGGGCGGCAGATACGCAGTATTTT	CASSELGAADTQYF
TRBV5-6	-	TRBJ1-2	-	TGTGCCAGCAGCTTGGGCCCAGGGAACCACAATGCTCTTGGCTACACCTTC	CASSLGPGNHNALGYTF
TRBV5-1	few	TRBJ2-7	TRBD2	TGCGCCAGCAGCGCTAGCGGGAACTACGAGCAGTACTTC	CASSASGNYEQYF
TRBV5-1	few	TRBJ1-2	-	TGCGCCAGCAGCTTGGGAGTTGCGGGGCCGGGCTATGGCTACACCTTC	CASSLGVAGPGYGYTF
TRBV28	-	TRBJ1-2	-	TGTGCCAGCAGTTCAGGGGTGGAGCGTGTACGGGGCTACACCTTC	CASSSGVERVRGYTF
TRBV6-1	-	TRBJ2-6	-	TGTGCCAGTGTGCGGGGAAGGTCTGGGGCCAACGTCCTGACTTTC	CASVRGRSGANVLTF
TRBV7-2	-	TRBJ2-2	TRBD2	TGTGCCAGCAGCCTGGGGGGAGCGGGAGAGTCCGGGGAGCTGTTTTTT	CASSLGGAGESGELFF
TRBV4-2	-	TRBJ2-5	TRBD2	TGTGCCAGCAGCCTTGGACTAGTCCCAGAGACCCAGTACTTC	CASSLGLVPETQYF
TRBV28	once	TRBJ2-3	-	TGTGCCAGCGGTTCCGGACAGAACACAGATACGCAGTATTTT	CASGSGQNTDTQYF
TRBV29-1	few	TRBJ1-4	-	TGCAGCGTTCTGGGGGCCGACGAAAAACTGTTTTTT	CSVLGADEKLFF
TRBV19	-	TRBJ2-3	-	TGTGCCAGTAGTATAGGTACAGCCTTAAGCACAGATACGCAGTATTTT	CASSIGTALSTDTQYF